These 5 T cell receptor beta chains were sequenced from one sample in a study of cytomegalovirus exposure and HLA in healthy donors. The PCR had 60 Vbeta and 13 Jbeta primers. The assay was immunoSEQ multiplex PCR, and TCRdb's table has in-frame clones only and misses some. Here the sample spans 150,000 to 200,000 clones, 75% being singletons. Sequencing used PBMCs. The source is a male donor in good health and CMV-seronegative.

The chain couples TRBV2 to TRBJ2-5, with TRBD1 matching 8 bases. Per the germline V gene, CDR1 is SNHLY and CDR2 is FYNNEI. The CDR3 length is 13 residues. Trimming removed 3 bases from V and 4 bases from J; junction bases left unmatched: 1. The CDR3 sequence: CASSDDRGETQYF. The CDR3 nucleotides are TGTGCCAGCAGTGACGACAGGGGAGAGACCCAGTACTTC.

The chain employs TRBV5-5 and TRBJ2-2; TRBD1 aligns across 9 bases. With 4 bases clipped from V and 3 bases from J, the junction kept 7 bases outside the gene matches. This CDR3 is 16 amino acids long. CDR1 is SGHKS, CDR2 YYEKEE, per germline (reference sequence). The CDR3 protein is CASSPTGGYYTGELFF. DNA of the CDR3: TGTGCCAGCAGCCCCACAGGGGGCTACTACACCGGGGAGCTGTTTTTT.

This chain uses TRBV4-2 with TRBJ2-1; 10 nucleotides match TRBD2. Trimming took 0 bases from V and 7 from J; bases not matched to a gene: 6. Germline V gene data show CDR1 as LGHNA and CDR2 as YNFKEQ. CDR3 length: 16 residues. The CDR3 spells CASSQEPAGGRNEQFF. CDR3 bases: TGTGCCAGCAGCCAAGAACCAGCGGGAGGGAGGAATGAGCAGTTCTTC.

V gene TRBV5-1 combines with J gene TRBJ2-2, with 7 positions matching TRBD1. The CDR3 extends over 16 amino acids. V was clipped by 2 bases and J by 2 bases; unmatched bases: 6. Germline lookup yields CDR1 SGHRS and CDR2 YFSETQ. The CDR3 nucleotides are TGCGCCAGCAGCTTTGGGACAGCCGTTAACACCGGGGAGCTGTTTTTT. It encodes CASSFGTAVNTGELFF.

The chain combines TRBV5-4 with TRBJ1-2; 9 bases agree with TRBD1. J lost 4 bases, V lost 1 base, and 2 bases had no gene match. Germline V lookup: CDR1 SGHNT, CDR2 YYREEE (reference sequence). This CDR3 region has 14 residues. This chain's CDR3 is CASSLTGGFYGYTF. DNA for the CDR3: TGTGCCAGCAGCTTGACAGGGGGCTTCTATGGCTACACCTTC.